This TCR beta chain was profiled in a study of blood T cell repertoires in COVID-19. Study as a whole: Samples came from the United States, Italy and Spain, spanning acute and convalescent COVID-19.

Participants, about 18 to 90 years old, spanned under 25 US areas. Participant reports of clinical history set cohort assignment. Before being deemed recovered, Cohort 3 donors had two negative PCRs, clearance, or symptom resolution. This CDR3 comprises 15 residues. Trimming removed 6 bases from V and 8 bases from J; junction bases left unmatched: 13. The germline V gene encodes CDR1 SEHNR and CDR2 FQNEAQ (reference sequence). TCRdb's copy holds only in-frame clones and misses some; the assay was immunoSEQ multiplex PCR. This sample yields approximately 180,000 clones, of which approximately 78% are seen a single time; 15% to 20% belongs to the top ten.

The sequence derives from a woman between 45 and 65 years old who had recovered from COVID-19. Input material: PBMCs or T cells enriched from blood (not recorded which). The rearrangement uses TRBV7-9 and TRBJ2-1, with 7 bases fitting TRBD2. The CDR3 DNA is TGTGCCAGCAGTTTTAGTGGGAGGGGAGGACATGAGCAGTTCTTC. Residues: CASSFSGRGGHEQFF.